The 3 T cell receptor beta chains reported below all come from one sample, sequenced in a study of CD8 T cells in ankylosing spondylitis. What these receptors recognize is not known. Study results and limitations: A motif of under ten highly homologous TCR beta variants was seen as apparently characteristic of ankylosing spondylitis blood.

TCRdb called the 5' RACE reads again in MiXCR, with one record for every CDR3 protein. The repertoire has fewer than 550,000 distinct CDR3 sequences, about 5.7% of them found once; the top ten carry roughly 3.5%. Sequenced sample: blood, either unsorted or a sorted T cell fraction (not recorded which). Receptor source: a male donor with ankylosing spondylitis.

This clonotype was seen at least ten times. In DNA, the CDR3 is TGCAGCGTTGCGGGCAGGGCTTTCTATGGCTACACCTTC. Translating gives CSVAGRAFYGYTF. The J gene is TRBJ1-2, the V gene TRBV29-1; possible D gene TRBD1, 5 bases. Germline lookup yields CDR1 SQVTM and CDR2 ANQGSEA. The CDR3 runs 13 residues. V was cut by 4 bases and J by 4 bases, with 13 bases left in between.

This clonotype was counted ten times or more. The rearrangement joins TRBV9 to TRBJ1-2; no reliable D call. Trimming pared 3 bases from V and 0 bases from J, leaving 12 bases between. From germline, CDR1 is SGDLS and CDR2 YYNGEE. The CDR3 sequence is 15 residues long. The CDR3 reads CASSARVISNYGYTF. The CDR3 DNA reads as TGTGCCAGCAGCGCCAGAGTAATTTCTAACTATGGCTACACCTTC. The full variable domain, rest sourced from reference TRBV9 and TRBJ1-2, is DSGVTQTPKHLITATGQRVTLRCSPRSGDLSVYWYQQSLDQGLQFLIQYYNGEERAKGNILERFSAQQFPDLHSELNLSSLELGDSALYFCASSARVISNYGYTFGSGTRLTVV.

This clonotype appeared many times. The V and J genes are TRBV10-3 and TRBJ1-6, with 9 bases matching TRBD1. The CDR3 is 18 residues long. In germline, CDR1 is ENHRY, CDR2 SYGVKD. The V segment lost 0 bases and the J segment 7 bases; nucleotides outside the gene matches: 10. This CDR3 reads CAISESTPGTGRNSPLHF. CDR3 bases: TGTGCCATCAGTGAGTCGACCCCCGGGACAGGGAGAAATTCACCCCTCCACTTT.